This record concerns one T cell receptor beta chain sequence. The antigen it recognizes is unknown. Base quality data are lacking; no much larger clone is found one base away. This specimen belongs to a study of response to subunit inactivated influenza vaccine (dated by TCRdb to 2017 to 2018). A note on the overall study: The study used deep quantitative T cell receptor repertoire profiling to track responses to a trivalent subunit inactivated influenza vaccine. Beyond this particular receptor, the publication reports: The authors suggested that each seasonal influenza vaccination may recruit only a limited number of new T cells.

The germline V gene encodes CDR1 SEHNR and CDR2 FQNEAQ (reference sequence). The CDR3 holds 14 amino acids from the cysteine to the phenylalanine. Kept here is only the CDR3 DNA, which spans 42 bases and is read in frame from base 1. V loses 4 bases, J loses 2 bases, and the germline ends lie 10 bases apart. The method behind the library was RT-PCR. Sequenced on an Illumina HiSeq 2500. The public reads were reanalyzed by TCRdb: fastp trimming at Q25, MiXCR alignment, in-frame beta chains only. Identical CDR3 protein sequences are pooled into one entry, listed with their most common genes and DNA. The sample records a few hundred thousand distinct CDR3 sequences, around 15% of which are singletons. Around 10% of the sample is in the top ten clones.

The sequence came from a man aged 50-60 years who received an inactivated influenza vaccine. Donor details come from another sample of the same person, matched by shared clones. Recombination connected TRBV7-9 to TRBJ2-3, with an unclear D gene assignment. Sequencing used PBMCs from blood, obtained about 13 days after vaccination. The DNA sequence is as follows: TGTGCCAGCAGCTCGGGTACCTTCACAGATACGCAGTATTTT. Its translation is CASSSGTFTDTQYF. With all but the CDR3 taken from the reference TRBV7-9 and TRBJ2-3 genes, the full variable domain is: DTGVSQNPRHKITKRGQNVTFRCDPISEHNRLYWYRQTLGQGPEFLTYFQNEAQLEKSRLLSDRFSAERPKGSFSTLEIQRTEQGDSAMYLCASSSGTFTDTQYFGPGTRLTVL.